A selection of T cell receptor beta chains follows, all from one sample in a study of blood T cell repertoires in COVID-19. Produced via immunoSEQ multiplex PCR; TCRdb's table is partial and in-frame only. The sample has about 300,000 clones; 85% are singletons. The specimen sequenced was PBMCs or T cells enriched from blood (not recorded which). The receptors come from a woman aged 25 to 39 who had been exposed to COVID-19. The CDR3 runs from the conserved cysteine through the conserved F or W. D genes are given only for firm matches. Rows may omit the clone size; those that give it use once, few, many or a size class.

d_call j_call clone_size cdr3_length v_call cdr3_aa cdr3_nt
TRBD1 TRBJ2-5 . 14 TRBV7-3 CASSLGQGSVTQYF TGTGCCAGCAGCTTGGGACAGGGCTCCGTGACCCAGTACTTC
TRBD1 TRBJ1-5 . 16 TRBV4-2 CASSQVGQGGGQPQHF TGTGCCAGCAGCCAAGTCGGACAGGGGGGGGGTCAGCCCCAGCATTTT
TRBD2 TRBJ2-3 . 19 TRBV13 CASSRTSGGEVVSTDTQYF TGTGCCAGCAGCCGGACTAGCGGGGGGGAAGTGGTTAGCACAGATACGCAGTATTTT
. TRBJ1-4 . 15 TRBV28 CASRRDLGRVEKLFF TGTGCCAGCAGACGGGATCTGGGTCGGGTTGAAAAACTGTTTTTT
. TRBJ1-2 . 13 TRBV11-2 CASTQQVFHGYTF TGTGCCAGCACCCAACAGGTCTTCCATGGCTACACCTTC
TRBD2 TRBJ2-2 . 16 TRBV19 CASSPLRLAGAGELFF TGTGCCAGTAGTCCCCTCAGGCTAGCGGGGGCCGGGGAGCTGTTTTTT
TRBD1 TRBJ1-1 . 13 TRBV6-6 CASSRTGNTEAFF TGTGCCAGCAGTAGGACAGGGAACACTGAAGCTTTCTTT
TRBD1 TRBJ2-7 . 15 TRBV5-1 CASSSGQGAGDEQYF TGCGCCAGCAGCTCGGGACAGGGGGCGGGGGACGAGCAGTACTTC
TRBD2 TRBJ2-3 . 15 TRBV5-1 CASSLTGGVTDTQYF TGCGCCAGCAGCTTGACGGGAGGAGTCACAGATACGCAGTATTTT
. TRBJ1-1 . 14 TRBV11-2 CASSLDLRNTEAFF TGTGCCAGCAGCTTAGATCTCCGGAACACTGAAGCTTTCTTT
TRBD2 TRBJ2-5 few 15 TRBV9 CASSPALTSAETQYF TGTGCCAGCAGCCCCGCCCTGACTAGCGCGGAGACCCAGTACTTC
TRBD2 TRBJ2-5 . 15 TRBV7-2 CASSLALGGQETQYF TGTGCCAGCAGCTTAGCGCTCGGGGGGCAAGAGACCCAGTACTTC
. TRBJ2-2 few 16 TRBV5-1 CASSLAQGGNTGELFF TGCGCCAGCAGCTTGGCTCAGGGAGGTAACACCGGGGAGCTGTTTTTT
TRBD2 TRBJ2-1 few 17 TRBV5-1 CASSLRAGGPSYNEQFF TGCGCCAGCAGCTTGAGGGCGGGAGGGCCCTCCTACAATGAGCAGTTCTTC
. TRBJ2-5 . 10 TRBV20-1 CSARDRVPYF TGCAGTGCTAGAGATCGGGTGCCGTACTTC
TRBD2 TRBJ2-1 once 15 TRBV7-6 CASSLSAGVTDEQFF TGTGCCAGCAGCTTATCAGCGGGAGTGACGGATGAGCAGTTCTTC
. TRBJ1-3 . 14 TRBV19 CASSMREGGNTIYF TGTGCCAGTAGTATGAGGGAGGGTGGAAACACCATATATTTT
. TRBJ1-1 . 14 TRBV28 CASSVRSMDTEAFF TGTGCCAGCAGTGTACGTTCTATGGACACTGAAGCTTTCTTT
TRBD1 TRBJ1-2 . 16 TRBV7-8 CASSPGTGGVGYGYTF TGTGCCAGCAGCCCCGGCACAGGGGGGGTAGGCTATGGCTACACCTTC
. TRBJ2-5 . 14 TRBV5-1 CASSRGTNQETQYF TGCGCCAGCAGCCGAGGGACAAATCAAGAGACCCAGTACTTC
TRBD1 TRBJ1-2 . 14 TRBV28 CAIPAAQGTYGYTF TGTGCCATCCCCGCGGCACAGGGGACCTATGGCTACACCTTC
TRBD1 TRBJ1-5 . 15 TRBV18 CASSSTDRVDQPQHF TGTGCCAGCTCGTCTACAGACAGGGTTGATCAGCCCCAGCATTTT